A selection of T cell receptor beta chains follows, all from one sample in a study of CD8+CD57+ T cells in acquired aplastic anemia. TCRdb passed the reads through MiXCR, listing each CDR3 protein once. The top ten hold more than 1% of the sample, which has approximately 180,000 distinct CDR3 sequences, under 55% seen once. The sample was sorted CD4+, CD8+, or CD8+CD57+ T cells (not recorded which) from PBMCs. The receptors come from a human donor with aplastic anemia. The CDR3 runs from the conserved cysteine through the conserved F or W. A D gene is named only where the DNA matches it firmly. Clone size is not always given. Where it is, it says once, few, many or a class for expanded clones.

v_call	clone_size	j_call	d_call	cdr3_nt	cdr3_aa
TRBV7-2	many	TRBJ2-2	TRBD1	TGTGCCAGCAGCTTAGCCGGACAGGGGGCTGGGGAGCTGTTTTTT	CASSLAGQGAGELFF
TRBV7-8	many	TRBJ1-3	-	TGTGCCAGCAGCTCCCGCACGACAGGCAGCTCTGGAAACACCATATATTTT	CASSSRTTGSSGNTIYF
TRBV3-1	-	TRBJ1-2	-	TGTGCCAGCAGCCAAGATGGAGGGGTCAATGGAGGCTACACCTTC	CASSQDGGVNGGYTF
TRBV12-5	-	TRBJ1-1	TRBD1	TGTGCTAGTGGCTTGACAGGGAATATTGTGAACACTGAAGCTTTCTTT	CASGLTGNIVNTEAFF
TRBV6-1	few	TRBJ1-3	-	TGTGCCAGCAGCCCTTCTTGGGTATCCGGAAACACCATATATTTT	CASSPSWVSGNTIYF
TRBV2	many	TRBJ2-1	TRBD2	TGTGCCAGCACCCGACTAGCGGGGGGCAATGAGCAGTTCTTC	CASTRLAGGNEQFF
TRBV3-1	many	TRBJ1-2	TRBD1	TGTGCCAGCAGCCAAGTCCCCAGGACAGGGTCGCATGGCTACACCTTC	CASSQVPRTGSHGYTF
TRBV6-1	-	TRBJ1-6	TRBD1	TGTGCCAGCAGGGGGACAGGGGGCGGGTCACCCCTCCACTTT	CASRGTGGGSPLHF
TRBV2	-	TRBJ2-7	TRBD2	TGTGCCACCGGGACTAGCGGCTACGAGCAGTACTTC	CATGTSGYEQYF
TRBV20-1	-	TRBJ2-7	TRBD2	TGCAGTGCTAGAGATCTGGCGGGAGGGCAAGGCTACGAGCAGTACTTC	CSARDLAGGQGYEQYF
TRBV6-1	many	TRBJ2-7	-	TGTGCCAGCAAGCGGGACAGCCCCTACGAGCAGTACTTC	CASKRDSPYEQYF
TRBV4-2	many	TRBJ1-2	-	TGTGCCAGCAGCCAAGATCTGGGAATCAGCTATGGCTACACCTTC	CASSQDLGISYGYTF
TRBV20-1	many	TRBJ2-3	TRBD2	TGCAGTGCTAGCGTCGGTAGCGGGCTTGCAAGTGGGGCGCAGTATTTT	CSASVGSGLASGAQYF
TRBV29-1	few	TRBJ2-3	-	TGCAGCGGCGGCACAGATACGCAGTATTTT	CSGGTDTQYF
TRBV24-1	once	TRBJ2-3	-	TGTGCCACCAAAGGACGGTTCACAGGTACGCAGTATTTT	CATKGRFTGTQYF
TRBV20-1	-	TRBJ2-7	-	TGCAGTGCTAGACCCAGGACACGGAACTACGAGCAGTACTTC	CSARPRTRNYEQYF
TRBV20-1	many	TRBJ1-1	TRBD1	TGCAGTGCTTGTAGGACAGGGGCGAACACTGAAGCTTTCTTT	CSACRTGANTEAFF
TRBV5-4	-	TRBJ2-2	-	TGTGCCAGCAGCTTCGCAGGGGAACCCGGGGAGCTGTTTTTT	CASSFAGEPGELFF
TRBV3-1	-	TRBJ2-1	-	TGTGCCAGCAGTGAAACCCCCGTAGAGATCTATGAGCAGTTCTTC	CASSETPVEIYEQFF
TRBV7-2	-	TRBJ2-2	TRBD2	TGTGCCAGTAAACGACTAGCGGGATGGTCCGGGGAGCTGTTTTTT	CASKRLAGWSGELFF
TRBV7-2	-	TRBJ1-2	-	TGTGCCAGCACGGAGTCGCGACTTCGGTATGGCTACACCTTC	CASTESRLRYGYTF
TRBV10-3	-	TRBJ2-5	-	TGTGCCATCAGGGGGGACCTGGGCGGCGGGACCCAGTACTTC	CAIRGDLGGGTQYF
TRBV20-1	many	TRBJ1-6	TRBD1	TGCAGTGCGGACTCGGGACAGGGAAATTCACCCCTCCACTTT	CSADSGQGNSPLHF
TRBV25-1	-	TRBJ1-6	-	TGTGCCAGCAGAGGGGACCTTTATAATTCACCCCTCCACTTT	CASRGDLYNSPLHF
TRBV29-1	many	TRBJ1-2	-	TGCAGCGTTGACTGGGGGGGAGACTATGGCTACACCTTC	CSVDWGGDYGYTF
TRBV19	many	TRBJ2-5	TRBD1	TGTGCCAGTAGCGAGACAGGGGGAGGGAGAGAGACCCAGTACTTC	CASSETGGGRETQYF
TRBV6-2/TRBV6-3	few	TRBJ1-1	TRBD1	TGTGCCAGCAGTTCGACAGGGGCGAACACTGAAGCTTTCTTT	CASSSTGANTEAFF
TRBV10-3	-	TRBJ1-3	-	TGTGCCATCAGTGAATTAGTCTCTGGAAACACCATATATTTT	CAISELVSGNTIYF
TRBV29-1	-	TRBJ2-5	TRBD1	TGCAGCGTTGGACAGGGGATCAAGGAGACCCAGTACTTC	CSVGQGIKETQYF
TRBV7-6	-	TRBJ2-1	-	TGTGCCAGCAGCTTAGGTTCAAGCGTTAGCTCCTACAATGAGCAGTTCTTC	CASSLGSSVSSYNEQFF
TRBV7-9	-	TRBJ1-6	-	TGTGCCAGCAGCTTTAACGATTCACCCCTCCACTTT	CASSFNDSPLHF
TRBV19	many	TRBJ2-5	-	TGTGCCAGTAGTATAGATCTCCCGGGACAAGAGACCCAGTACTTC	CASSIDLPGQETQYF
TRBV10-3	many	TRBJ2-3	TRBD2	TGTGCCATCAGTGAGCTTGCGGGGGGCACAGATACGCAGTATTTT	CAISELAGGTDTQYF
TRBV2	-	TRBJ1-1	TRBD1	TGTGCCAGCAGTGAAGAGGGGGCGCGGAACACTGAAGCTTTCTTT	CASSEEGARNTEAFF
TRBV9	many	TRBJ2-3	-	TGTGCCAGCAGCGTAGGTCCGTATACGCAGTATTTT	CASSVGPYTQYF
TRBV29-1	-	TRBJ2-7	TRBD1	TGCAGCGTGCTTACCGCCGGGACAGGGTCTTACGAGCAGTACTTC	CSVLTAGTGSYEQYF
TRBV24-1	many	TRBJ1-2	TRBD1	TGTGCCACCAGTGATTTCGGACAGGGCGGTGGTTATGGCTACACCTTC	CATSDFGQGGGYGYTF
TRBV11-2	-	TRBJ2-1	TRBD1	TGTGCCAGCAGCTTCCAGGGGACAGGGTTCAATGAGCGGTTCTTC	CASSFQGTGFNERFF
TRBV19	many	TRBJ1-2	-	TGTGCCACCTCGGACGCACCATATGGCTACACCTTC	CATSDAPYGYTF
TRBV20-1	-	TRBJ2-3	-	TGCAGTGCTAGAACCCGGGGCTTCACAGATACGCAGTATTTT	CSARTRGFTDTQYF
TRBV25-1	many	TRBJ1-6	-	TGTGCCAGCGGCGACAGCACTTATAATTCACCCCTCCACTTT	CASGDSTYNSPLHF
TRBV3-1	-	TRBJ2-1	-	TGTGCCAGCAGCCAAGCTGGGGGCGAACAGTTCTTC	CASSQAGGEQFF
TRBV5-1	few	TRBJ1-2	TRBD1	TGCGCCAGCAGCGCCGGGGACAGCGCCTTGGGTGGCTACACCTTC	CASSAGDSALGGYTF
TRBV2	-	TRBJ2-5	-	TGTGCCAGAGATACATTGGGGGAGACCCAGTACTTC	CARDTLGETQYF
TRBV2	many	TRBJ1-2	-	TGTGCCAGCACCCTGACGACACCCCCGCGAGGAAGGTGGGGCTACACCTTC	CASTLTTPPRGRWGYTF
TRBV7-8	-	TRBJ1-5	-	TGTGCCAGCAGCCCCCCAGGTTTGGGCCCCCAGCCCCAGCATTTT	CASSPPGLGPQPQHF
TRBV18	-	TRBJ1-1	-	TGTGCCAGCTCACCTAGGGAAACCCCGAACACTGAAGCTTTCTTT	CASSPRETPNTEAFF
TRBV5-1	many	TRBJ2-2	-	TGCGCCAGCAGCTTGGAGGTCGGGGAGCTGTTTTTT	CASSLEVGELFF
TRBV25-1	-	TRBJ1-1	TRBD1	TGTGCCAGCCTTCCGTGGGACAGGAACACTGAAGCTTTCTTT	CASLPWDRNTEAFF
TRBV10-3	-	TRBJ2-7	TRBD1	TGTGCCACCGACAGGGGTGGAACCGGGACAGCAGGATACTTC	CATDRGGTGTAGYF
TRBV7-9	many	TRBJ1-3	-	TGTGCCAGCAGCCCTAACGCACAGGGTTTTGGAAACACCATATATTTT	CASSPNAQGFGNTIYF